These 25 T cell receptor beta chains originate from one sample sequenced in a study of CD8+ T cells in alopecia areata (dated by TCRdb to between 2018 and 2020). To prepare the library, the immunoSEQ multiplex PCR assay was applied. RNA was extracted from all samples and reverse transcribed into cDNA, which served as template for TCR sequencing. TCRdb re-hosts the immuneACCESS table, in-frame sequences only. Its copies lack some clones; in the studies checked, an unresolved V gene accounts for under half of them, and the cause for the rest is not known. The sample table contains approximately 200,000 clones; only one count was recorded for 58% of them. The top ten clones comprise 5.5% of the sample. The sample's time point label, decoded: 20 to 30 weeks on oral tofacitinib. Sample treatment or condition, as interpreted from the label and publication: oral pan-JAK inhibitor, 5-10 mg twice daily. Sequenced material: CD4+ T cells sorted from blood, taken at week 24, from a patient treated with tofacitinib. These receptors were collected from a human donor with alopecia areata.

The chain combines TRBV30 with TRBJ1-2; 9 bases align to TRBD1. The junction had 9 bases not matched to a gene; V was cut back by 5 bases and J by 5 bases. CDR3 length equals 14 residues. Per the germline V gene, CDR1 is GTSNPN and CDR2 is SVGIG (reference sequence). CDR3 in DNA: TGTGCCTGGCCCGGGACAGGGTTGGGGTATGGCTACACCTTC. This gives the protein CAWPGTGLGYGYTF.

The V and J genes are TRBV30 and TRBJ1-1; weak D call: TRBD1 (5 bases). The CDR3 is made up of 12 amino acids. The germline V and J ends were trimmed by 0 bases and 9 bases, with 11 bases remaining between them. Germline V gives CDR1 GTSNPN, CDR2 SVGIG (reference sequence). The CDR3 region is CAWSVQDGQAFF. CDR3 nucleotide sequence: TGTGCCTGGAGTGTACAGGACGGCCAAGCTTTCTTT.

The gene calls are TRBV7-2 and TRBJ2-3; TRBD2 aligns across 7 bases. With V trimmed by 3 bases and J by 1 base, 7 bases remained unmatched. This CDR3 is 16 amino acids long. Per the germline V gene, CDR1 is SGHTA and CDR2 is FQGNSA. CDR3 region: CASSFSGAGGTDTQYF. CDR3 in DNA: TGTGCCAGCAGCTTCAGCGGTGCGGGGGGCACAGATACGCAGTATTTT.

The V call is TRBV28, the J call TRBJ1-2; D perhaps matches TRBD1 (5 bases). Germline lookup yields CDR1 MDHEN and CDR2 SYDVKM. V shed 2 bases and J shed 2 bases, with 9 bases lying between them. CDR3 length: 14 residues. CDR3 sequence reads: CASSLGPGNYGYTF. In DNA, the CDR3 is TGTGCCAGCAGTTTAGGTCCAGGGAACTATGGCTACACCTTC.

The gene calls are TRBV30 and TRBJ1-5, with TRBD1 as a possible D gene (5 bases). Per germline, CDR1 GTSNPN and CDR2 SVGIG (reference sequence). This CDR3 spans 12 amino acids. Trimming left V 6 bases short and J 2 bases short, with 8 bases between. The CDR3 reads CACATGNQPQHF. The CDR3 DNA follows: TGTGCCTGCGCGACAGGCAATCAGCCCCAGCATTTT.

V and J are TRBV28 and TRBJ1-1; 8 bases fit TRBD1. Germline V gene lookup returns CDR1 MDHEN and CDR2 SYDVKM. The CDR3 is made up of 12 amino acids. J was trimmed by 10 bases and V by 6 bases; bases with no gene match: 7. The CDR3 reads CASRLSGQGAFF. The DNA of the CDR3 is TGTGCCAGCAGGCTAAGCGGACAGGGAGCTTTCTTT. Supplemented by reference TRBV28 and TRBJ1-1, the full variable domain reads DVKVTQSSRYLVKRTGEKVFLECVQDMDHENMFWYRQDPGLGLRLIYFSYDVKMKEKGDIPEGYSVSREKKERFSLILESASTNQTSMYLCASRLSGQGAFFGQGTRLTVV.

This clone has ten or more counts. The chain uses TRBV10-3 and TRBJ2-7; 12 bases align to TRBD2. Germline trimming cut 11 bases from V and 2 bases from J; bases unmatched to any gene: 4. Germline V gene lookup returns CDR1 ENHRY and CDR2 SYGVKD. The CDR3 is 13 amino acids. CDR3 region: CAARLAGAYEQYF. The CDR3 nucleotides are TGTGCCGCCAGACTAGCGGGAGCCTACGAGCAGTACTTC.

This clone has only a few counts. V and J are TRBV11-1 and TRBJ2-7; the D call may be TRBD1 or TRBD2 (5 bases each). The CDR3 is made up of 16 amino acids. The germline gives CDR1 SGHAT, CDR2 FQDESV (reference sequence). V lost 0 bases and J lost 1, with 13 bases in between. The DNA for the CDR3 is TGTGCCAGCAGCTTAGCGAACGGGGCAGGGTCCTACGAGCAGTACTTC. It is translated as CASSLANGAGSYEQYF.

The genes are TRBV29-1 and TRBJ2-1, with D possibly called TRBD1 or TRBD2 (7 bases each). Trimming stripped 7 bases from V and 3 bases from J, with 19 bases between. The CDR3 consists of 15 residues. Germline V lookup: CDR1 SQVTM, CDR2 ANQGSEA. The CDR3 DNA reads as TGCAGCGCGGGAGGAGGGACAGACTTCTACAATGAGCAGTTCTTC. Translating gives CSAGGGTDFYNEQFF.

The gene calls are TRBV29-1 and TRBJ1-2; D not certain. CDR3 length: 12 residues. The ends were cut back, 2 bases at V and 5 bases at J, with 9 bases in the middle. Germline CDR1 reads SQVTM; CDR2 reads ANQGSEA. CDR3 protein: CSVEFGQYGYTF. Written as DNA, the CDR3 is TGCAGCGTTGAATTTGGGCAGTATGGCTACACCTTC.

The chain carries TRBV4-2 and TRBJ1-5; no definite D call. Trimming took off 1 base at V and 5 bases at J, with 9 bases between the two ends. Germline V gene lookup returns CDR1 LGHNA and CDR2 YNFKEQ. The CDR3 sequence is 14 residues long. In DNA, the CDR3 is TGTGCCAGCAGCCAAGGACTTAGGCATCAGCCCCAGCATTTT. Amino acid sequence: CASSQGLRHQPQHF.

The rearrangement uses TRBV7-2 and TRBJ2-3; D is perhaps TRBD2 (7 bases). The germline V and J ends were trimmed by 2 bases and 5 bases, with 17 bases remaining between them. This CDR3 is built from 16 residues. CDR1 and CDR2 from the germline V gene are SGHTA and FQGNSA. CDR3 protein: CASSLRSGGGIDTQYF. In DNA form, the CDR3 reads TGTGCCAGCAGCTTACGGTCGGGGGGCGGGATAGATACGCAGTATTTT.

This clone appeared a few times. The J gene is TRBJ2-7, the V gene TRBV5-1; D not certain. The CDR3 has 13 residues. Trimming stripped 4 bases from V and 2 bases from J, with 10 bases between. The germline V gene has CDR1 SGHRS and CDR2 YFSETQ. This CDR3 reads CASSTDGAYEQYF. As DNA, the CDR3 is TGCGCCAGCAGCACGGACGGAGCCTACGAGCAGTACTTC.

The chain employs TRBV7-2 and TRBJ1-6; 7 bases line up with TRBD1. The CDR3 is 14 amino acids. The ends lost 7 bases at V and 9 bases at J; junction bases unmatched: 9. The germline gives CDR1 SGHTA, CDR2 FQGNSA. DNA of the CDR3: TGTGCCAGCAACAGGGACAGTATAGGTTCACCCCTCCACTTT. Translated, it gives CASNRDSIGSPLHF.

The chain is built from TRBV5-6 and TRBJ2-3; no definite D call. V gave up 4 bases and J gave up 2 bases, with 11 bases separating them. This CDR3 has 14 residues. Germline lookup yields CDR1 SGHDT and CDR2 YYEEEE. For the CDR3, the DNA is TGTGCCAGCAGCATGACTTTACACACAGATACGCAGTATTTT. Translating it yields CASSMTLHTDTQYF.

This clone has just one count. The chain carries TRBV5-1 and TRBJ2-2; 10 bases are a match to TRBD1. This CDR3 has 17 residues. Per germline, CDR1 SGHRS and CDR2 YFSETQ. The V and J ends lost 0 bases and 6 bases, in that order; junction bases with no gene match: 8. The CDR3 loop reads CASSLVPGTGVPGELFF. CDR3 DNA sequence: TGCGCCAGCAGCTTGGTACCCGGGACAGGGGTTCCCGGGGAGCTGTTTTTT.

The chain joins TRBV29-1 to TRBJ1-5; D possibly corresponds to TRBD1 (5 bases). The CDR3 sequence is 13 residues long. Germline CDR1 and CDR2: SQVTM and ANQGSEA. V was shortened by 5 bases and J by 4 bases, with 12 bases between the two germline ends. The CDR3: CSVQVGVNQPQHF. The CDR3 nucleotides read TGCAGCGTTCAGGTGGGGGTTAATCAGCCCCAGCATTTT.

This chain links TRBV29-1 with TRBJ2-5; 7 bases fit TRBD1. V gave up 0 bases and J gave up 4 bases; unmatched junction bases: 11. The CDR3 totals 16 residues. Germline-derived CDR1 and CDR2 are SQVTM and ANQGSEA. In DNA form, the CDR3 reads TGCAGCGTTGAAGAGGATTGGGTTTCAGGGGGAGAGACCCAGTACTTC. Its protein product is CSVEEDWVSGGETQYF.

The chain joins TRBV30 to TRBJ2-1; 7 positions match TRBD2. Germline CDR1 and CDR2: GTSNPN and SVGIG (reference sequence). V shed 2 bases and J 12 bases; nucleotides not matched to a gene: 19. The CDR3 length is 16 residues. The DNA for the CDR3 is TGTGCCTGGAGTCCCCTCCTAGCGGAAGTCCCGATTACGCAGTTCTTC. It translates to CAWSPLLAEVPITQFF.

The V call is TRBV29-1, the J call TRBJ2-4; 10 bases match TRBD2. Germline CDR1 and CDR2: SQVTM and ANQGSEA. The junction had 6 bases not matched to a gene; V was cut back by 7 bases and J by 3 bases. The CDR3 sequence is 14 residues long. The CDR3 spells CSAGAGGRKNIQYF. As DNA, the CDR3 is TGCAGCGCAGGAGCGGGAGGGCGCAAAAACATTCAGTACTTC.

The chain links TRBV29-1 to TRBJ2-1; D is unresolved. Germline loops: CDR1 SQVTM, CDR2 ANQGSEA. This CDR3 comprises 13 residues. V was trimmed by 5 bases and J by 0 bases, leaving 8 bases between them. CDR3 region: CSVLQISYNEQFF. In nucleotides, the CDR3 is TGCAGCGTTCTTCAGATCTCCTACAATGAGCAGTTCTTC.

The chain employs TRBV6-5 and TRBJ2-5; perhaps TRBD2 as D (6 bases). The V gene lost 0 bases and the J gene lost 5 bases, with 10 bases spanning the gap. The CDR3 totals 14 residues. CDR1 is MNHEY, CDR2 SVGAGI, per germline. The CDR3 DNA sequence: TGTGCCAGCAGTTACTCGGGCGGGGTGGAGACCCAGTACTTC. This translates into CASSYSGGVETQYF.

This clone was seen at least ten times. The CDR3 region has the DNA TGTGCCAGCAGCTTATCCGCAAAGACCGCTAGCACAGATACGCAGTATTTT. Translating it yields CASSLSAKTASTDTQYF. The J gene is TRBJ2-3, the V gene TRBV7-9; the D is unclear. The CDR3 sequence is 17 residues long. Trimming cost V 2 bases and J 0 bases, with 15 bases left between them. Per germline, CDR1 SEHNR and CDR2 FQNEAQ (reference sequence).

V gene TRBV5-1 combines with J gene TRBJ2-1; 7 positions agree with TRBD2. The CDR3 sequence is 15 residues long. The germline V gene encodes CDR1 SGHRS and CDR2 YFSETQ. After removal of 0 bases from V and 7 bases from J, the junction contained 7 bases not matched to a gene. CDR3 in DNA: TGCGCCAGCAGCTTGGGTGCGGGAGTGGGGAATGAGCAGTTCTTC. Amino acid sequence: CASSLGAGVGNEQFF.

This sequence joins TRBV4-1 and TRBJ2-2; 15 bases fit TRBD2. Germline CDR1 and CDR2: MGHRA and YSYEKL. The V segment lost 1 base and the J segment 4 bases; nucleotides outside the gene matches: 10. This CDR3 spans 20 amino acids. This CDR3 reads CASSQAGRTSGRAITGELFF. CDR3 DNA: TGCGCCAGCAGCCAAGCGGGACGGACTAGCGGGAGGGCGATCACCGGGGAGCTGTTTTTT.